These T cell receptor beta chains were read from a single sample in a study of blood T cell repertoires in COVID-19. Here immunoSEQ multiplex PCR was the method, and the copy in TCRdb shows in-frame clones only, minus some. The sample comprises hundreds of thousands of clones, roughly 90% of which are singletons, and 11% rests with the top ten. The sequencing sample was made of peripheral blood. These receptors were collected from a woman younger than 45 with COVID-19, enrolled during active disease. Each CDR3 is given with its conserved first and last residue. Fields, in order: clone size, J gene, V gene, D gene, CDR3 protein, CDR3 DNA. A D gene is named only where the DNA matches it firmly. Clone size appears in some rows only: once, few, many, or a class for an expanded clone.

. | TRBJ2-7 | TRBV4-2 | TRBD2 | CASSQGLAGFEQYF | TGTGCCAGCAGCCAAGGACTAGCGGGATTTGAGCAGTACTTC
. | TRBJ1-2 | TRBV6-1 | TRBD1 | CASRGPSNYGYTF | TGTGCCAGTAGGGGGCCCTCTAACTATGGCTACACCTTC
. | TRBJ2-7 | TRBV4-3 | TRBD1 | CASSQDWTGGLYEQYF | TGCGCCAGCAGCCAAGATTGGACAGGGGGCCTCTACGAGCAGTACTTC
. | TRBJ1-1 | TRBV5-5 | . | CASSLFLRMNTEAFF | TGTGCCAGCAGCTTGTTCCTGCGAATGAACACTGAAGCTTTCTTT
. | TRBJ2-7 | TRBV6-5 | . | CASTRDIGYEQYF | TGTGCCAGCACAAGGGACATCGGATACGAGCAGTACTTC
. | TRBJ2-3 | TRBV18 | TRBD2 | CASSPLQRDDTQYF | TGTGCCAGCTCACCGCTACAGCGGGATGATACGCAGTATTTT
. | TRBJ1-1 | TRBV19 | . | CASSSTGDGGTEAFF | TGTGCCAGTAGCTCGACAGGAGATGGAGGCACTGAAGCTTTCTTT
. | TRBJ1-2 | TRBV4-3 | . | CASSQDRWALGYTF | TGCGCCAGCAGCCAGGACAGATGGGCTCTAGGCTACACCTTC
few | TRBJ2-1 | TRBV6-5 | TRBD2 | CASSGSGSPNEQFF | TGTGCCAGTTCGGGTAGCGGGAGCCCCAATGAGCAGTTCTTC
. | TRBJ2-1 | TRBV27 | . | CASTGWGGHNEQFF | TGTGCCAGCACAGGTTGGGGGGGGCACAATGAGCAGTTCTTC
. | TRBJ2-2 | TRBV4-1 | . | CASSLRLDLQLFF | TGCGCCAGCAGCCTCCGACTGGATTTACAGCTGTTTTTT
. | TRBJ1-2 | TRBV6-6 | . | CASSYWRGDYGYTF | TGTGCCAGCAGTTATTGGAGGGGTGACTATGGCTACACCTTC
. | TRBJ2-7 | TRBV6-5 | . | CASSYSQGNEQYF | TGTGCCAGCAGTTATTCTCAGGGGAACGAGCAGTACTTC
. | TRBJ1-1 | TRBV5-1 | . | CASCLGEGVTEAFF | TGCGCCAGCTGCTTGGGGGAGGGGGTCACTGAAGCTTTCTTT
. | TRBJ2-7 | TRBV27 | TRBD2 | CASSATSGSVQSSYEQYF | TGTGCCAGCAGTGCTACTAGCGGGAGTGTCCAAAGCTCCTACGAGCAGTACTTC
. | TRBJ1-1 | TRBV6-5 | . | CASSRHPSTEAFF | TGTGCCAGCAGTAGACACCCCAGTACTGAAGCTTTCTTT
. | TRBJ1-4 | TRBV5-1 | TRBD1 | CASSLERDRGEEKLFF | TGCGCCAGCAGCTTGGAGCGGGACAGGGGGGAGGAAAAACTGTTTTTT
. | TRBJ1-4 | TRBV2 | TRBD1 | CASNWDRDDEKLFF | TGTGCCAGCAATTGGGACAGGGACGATGAAAAACTGTTTTTT
. | TRBJ2-2 | TRBV27 | TRBD2 | CASSPGLADVANTGELFF | TGTGCCAGCAGTCCGGGACTAGCGGATGTAGCGAACACCGGGGAGCTGTTTTTT
once | TRBJ2-7 | TRBV6-2/TRBV6-3 | . | CASSYYGGSYEQYF | TGTGCCAGCAGTTACTACGGGGGTTCCTACGAGCAGTACTTC
. | TRBJ1-1 | TRBV5-1 | . | CASSSLQGQNTEAFF | TGCGCCAGCAGCTCATTACAGGGACAGAACACTGAAGCTTTCTTT
. | TRBJ1-1 | TRBV2 | . | CASSILGGEAFF | TGTGCCAGCAGTATCCTAGGGGGAGAAGCTTTCTTT
. | TRBJ2-7 | TRBV6-1 | . | CASSEEGGQGWYEQYF | TGTGCCAGCAGTGAAGAGGGCGGGCAGGGGTGGTACGAGCAGTACTTC
. | TRBJ2-7 | TRBV5-1 | TRBD2 | CASSFEPSGGFNEQYF | TGCGCCAGCAGCTTTGAGCCTAGCGGCGGGTTTAACGAGCAGTACTTC
. | TRBJ2-1 | TRBV27 | . | CASSLKRNFEQFF | TGTGCCAGCAGTTTAAAGCGGAACTTTGAGCAGTTCTTC
. | TRBJ2-1 | TRBV14 | . | CASSPNWAGPFF | TGTGCCAGCAGCCCCAATTGGGCAGGGCCTTTCTTC
. | TRBJ2-7 | TRBV5-1 | TRBD1 | CASSSGQLSSYEQYF | TGCGCCAGCAGCTCGGGACAGCTGAGCTCCTACGAGCAGTACTTC
. | TRBJ2-7 | TRBV6-5 | . | CASRRVLSYEQYF | TGTGCCAGCAGACGGGTTCTCTCCTACGAGCAGTACTTC
once | TRBJ2-1 | TRBV5-4 | TRBD2 | CASSPFVGGSSDNEQFF | TGTGCCAGCAGCCCCTTCGTCGGCGGGAGTTCGGACAATGAGCAGTTCTTC
. | TRBJ2-1 | TRBV4-2 | . | CASSQAGYNEQFF | TGTGCCAGCAGCCAAGCCGGGTACAATGAGCAGTTCTTC
. | TRBJ2-7 | TRBV6-5 | . | CASRAALGQYF | TGTGCCAGCAGGGCGGCCTTAGGGCAGTACTTC
. | TRBJ2-7 | TRBV18 | TRBD2 | CASSPGTSGTNF | TGTGCCAGCTCACCCGGGACTAGCGGGACGAACTTC